The T cell receptor (beta chain) described here comes from a study of spatial heterogeneity in lung cancer. The time point denotes: sample taken at primary tumor resection. Broader study findings: Mutation counts in tumors were tracked by counts of expanded intratumoral alpha and beta TCRs.

This clonotype is categorized as medium-sized. Its antigen is still unknown. In TCRdb, the 5' RACE reads were re-called with MiXCR into one record per CDR3 protein. This sample has 5,200 or so distinct CDR3 sequences, with roughly 3.9% found just once. This receptor was identified in a female donor with early-stage non-small cell lung cancer. Sequenced here: lung tumor tissue, sampled at surgery.

Here the CDR3 DNA reads TGTGCCAGCAGCTTCTTTGGGCCTTTGCATCAGCCCCAGCATTTT. Encoded protein: CASSFFGPLHQPQHF. The chain has TRBV2 and TRBJ1-5; D is uncertain. V was cut by 6 bases and J by 5 bases, with 17 bases left in between. The CDR3 length is 15 residues. Germline loops: CDR1 SNHLY, CDR2 FYNNEI.